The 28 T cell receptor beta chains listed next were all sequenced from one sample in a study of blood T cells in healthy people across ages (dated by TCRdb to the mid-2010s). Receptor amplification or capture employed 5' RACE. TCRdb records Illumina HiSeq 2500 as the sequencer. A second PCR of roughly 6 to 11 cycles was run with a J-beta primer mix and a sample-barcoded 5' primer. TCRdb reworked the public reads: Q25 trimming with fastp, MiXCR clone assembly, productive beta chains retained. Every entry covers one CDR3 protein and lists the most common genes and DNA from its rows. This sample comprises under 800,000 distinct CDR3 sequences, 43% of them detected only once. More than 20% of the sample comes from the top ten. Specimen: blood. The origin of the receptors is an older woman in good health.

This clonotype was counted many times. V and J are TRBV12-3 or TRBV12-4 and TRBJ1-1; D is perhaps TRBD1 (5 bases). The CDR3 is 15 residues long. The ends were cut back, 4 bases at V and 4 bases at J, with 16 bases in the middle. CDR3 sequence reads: CASSSAGTAGTEAFF. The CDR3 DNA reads TGTGCCAGCAGTTCGGCAGGGACTGCAGGCACTGAAGCTTTCTTT.

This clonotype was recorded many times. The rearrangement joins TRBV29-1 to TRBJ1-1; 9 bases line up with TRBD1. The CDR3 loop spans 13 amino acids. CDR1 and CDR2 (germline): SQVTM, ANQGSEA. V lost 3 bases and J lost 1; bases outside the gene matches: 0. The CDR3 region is CSVEGQGNTEAFF. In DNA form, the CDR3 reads TGCAGCGTTGAGGGACAGGGGAACACTGAAGCTTTCTTT.

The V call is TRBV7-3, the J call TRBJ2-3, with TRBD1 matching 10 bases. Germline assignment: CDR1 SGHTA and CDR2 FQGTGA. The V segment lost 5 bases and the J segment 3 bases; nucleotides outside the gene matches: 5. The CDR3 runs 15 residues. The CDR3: CASSLDRGKTDTQYF. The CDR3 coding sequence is TGTGCCAGCAGCCTGGACAGGGGGAAAACAGATACGCAGTATTTT.

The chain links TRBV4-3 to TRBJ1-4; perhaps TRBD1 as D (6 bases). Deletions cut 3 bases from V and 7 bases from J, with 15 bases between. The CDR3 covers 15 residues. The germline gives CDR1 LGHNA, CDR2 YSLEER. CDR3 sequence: CASSQAGQYSEKLFF. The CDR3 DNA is TGCGCCAGCAGCCAGGCCGGACAGTATAGTGAAAAACTGTTTTTT.

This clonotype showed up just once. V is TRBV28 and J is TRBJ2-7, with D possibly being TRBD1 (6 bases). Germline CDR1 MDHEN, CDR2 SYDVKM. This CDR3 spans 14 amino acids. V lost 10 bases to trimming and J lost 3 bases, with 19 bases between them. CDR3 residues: CATSGRGGNYEQYF. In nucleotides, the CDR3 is TGTGCCACCTCGGGGAGAGGGGGAAACTACGAGCAGTACTTC.

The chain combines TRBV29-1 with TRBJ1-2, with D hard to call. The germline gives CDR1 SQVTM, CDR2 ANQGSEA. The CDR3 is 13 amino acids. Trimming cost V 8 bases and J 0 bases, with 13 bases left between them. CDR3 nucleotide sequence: TGCAGCTCACGGGTTTCTACTAACTATGGCTACACCTTC. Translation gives CSSRVSTNYGYTF.

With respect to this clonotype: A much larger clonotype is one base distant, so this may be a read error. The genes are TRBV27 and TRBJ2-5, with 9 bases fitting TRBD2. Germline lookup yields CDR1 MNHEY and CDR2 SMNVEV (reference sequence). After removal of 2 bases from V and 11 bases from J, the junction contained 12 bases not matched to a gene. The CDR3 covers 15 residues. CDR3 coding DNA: TGTGCCAGCAGTTTAGGGCGGGGGGGCTACAATGAGCAGTACTTC. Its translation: CASSLGRGGYNEQYF.

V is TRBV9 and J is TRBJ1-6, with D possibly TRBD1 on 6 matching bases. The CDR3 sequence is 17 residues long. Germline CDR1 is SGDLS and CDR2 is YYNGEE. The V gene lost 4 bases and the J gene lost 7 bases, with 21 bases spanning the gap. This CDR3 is CASSIGTLGDRNSPLHF. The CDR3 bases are TGTGCCAGCAGCATTGGGACACTAGGGGATCGGAATTCACCCCTCCACTTT.

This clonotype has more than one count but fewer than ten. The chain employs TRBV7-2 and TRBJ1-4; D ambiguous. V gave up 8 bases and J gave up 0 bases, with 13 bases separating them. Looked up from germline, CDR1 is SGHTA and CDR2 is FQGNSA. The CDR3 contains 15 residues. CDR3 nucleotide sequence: TGTGCCAGCGGAATTAGACCTGCAACTAATGAAAAACTGTTTTTT. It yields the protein CASGIRPATNEKLFF. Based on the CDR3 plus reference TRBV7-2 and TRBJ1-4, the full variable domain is GAGVSQSPSNKVTEKGKDVELRCDPISGHTALYWYRQSLGQGLEFLIYFQGNSAPDKSGLPSDRFSAERTGGSVSTLTIQRTQQEDSAVYLCASGIRPATNEKLFFGSGTQLSVL.

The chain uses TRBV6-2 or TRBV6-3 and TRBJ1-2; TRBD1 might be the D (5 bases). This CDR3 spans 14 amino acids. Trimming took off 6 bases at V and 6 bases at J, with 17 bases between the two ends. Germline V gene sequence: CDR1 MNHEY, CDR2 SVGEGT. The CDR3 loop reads CASSARLGGDGYTF. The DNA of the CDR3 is TGTGCCAGCAGCGCCCGCTTGGGAGGGGATGGCTACACCTTC.

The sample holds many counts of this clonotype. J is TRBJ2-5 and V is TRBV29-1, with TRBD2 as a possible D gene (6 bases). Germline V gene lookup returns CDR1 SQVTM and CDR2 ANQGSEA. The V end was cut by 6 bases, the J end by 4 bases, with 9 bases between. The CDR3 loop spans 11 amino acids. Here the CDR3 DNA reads TGCAGCGTCGGAGGGGTAGAGACCCAGTACTTC. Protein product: CSVGGVETQYF.

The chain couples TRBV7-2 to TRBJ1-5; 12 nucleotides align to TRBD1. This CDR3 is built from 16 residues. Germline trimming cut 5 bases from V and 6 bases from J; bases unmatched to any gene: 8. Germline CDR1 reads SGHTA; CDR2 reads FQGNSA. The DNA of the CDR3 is TGTGCCAGCAGCGGTCTAGGGACAGGGGGCAGTCAGCCCCAGCATTTT. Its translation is CASSGLGTGGSQPQHF.

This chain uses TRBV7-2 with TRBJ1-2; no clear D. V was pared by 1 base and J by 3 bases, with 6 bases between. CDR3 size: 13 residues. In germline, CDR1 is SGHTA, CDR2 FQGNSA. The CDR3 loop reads CASSLGSYYGYTF. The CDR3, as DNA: TGTGCCAGCAGCTTAGGGTCCTACTATGGCTACACCTTC.

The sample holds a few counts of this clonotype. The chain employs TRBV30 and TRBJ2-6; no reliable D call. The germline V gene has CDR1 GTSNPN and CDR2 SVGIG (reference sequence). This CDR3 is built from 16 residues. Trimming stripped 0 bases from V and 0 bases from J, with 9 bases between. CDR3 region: CAWSVPKGSGANVLTF. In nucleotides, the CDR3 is TGTGCCTGGAGTGTACCTAAGGGCTCTGGGGCCAACGTCCTGACTTTC.

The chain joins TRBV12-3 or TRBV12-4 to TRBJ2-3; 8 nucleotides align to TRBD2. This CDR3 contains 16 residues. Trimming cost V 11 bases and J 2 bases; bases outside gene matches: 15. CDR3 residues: CASSWGSGATTDTQYF. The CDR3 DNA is TGTGCCTCCTCCTGGGGTAGCGGGGCTACCACAGATACGCAGTATTTT.

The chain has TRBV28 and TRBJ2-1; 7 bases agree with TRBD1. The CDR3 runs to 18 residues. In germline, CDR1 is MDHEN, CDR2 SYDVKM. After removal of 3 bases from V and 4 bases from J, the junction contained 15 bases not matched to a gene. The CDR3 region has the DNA TGTGCCAGCAGTTTCCTGATACGGAAAAGGGGGCCTTACAATGAGCAGTTCTTC. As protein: CASSFLIRKRGPYNEQFF.

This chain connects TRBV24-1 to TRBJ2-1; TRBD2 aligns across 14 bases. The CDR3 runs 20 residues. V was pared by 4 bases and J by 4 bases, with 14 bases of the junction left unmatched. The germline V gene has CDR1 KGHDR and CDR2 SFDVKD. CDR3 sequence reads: CATSDSGLAGVTPQYNEQFF. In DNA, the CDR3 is TGTGCCACCAGTGACTCGGGACTAGCGGGGGTAACTCCCCAATACAATGAGCAGTTCTTC.

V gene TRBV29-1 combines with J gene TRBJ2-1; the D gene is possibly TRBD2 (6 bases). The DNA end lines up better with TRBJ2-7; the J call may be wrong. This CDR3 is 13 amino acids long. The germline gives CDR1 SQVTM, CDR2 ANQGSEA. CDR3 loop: CSVSGTSYNEQYF. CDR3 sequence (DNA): TGCAGCGTCTCCGGGACTTCCTACAATGAGCAGTACTTC.

Here the CDR3 DNA reads TGTGCCAGCAGTCCCTATGGGACAGGCCGGGCTTTCTTT. Encoded protein: CASSPYGTGRAFF. V usage is TRBV12-3 or TRBV12-4 and J usage is TRBJ1-1, with 8 bases matching TRBD1. V dropped 5 bases and J dropped 11; count of bases not matched to a gene: 10. This CDR3 comprises 13 residues.

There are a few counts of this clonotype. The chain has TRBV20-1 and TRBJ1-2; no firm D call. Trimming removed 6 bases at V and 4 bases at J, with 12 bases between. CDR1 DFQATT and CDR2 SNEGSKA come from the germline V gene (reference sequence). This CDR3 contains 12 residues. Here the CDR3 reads CSARQAPYGYTF. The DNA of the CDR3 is TGCAGTGCCAGACAAGCCCCCTATGGCTACACCTTC.

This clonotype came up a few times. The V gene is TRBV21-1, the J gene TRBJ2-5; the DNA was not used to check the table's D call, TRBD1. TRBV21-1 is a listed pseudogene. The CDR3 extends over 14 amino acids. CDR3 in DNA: TGTGCCAGCAGCACCGGGGCCCCCAGGGAGACCCAGTACTTC. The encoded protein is CASSTGAPRETQYF.

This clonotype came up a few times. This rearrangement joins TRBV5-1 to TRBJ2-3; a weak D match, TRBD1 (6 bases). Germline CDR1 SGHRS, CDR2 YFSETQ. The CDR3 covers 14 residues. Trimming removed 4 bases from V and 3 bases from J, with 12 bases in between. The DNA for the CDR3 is TGCGCCAGCAGCCAGGACAGAGAAACAGATACGCAGTATTTT. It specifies CASSQDRETDTQYF.

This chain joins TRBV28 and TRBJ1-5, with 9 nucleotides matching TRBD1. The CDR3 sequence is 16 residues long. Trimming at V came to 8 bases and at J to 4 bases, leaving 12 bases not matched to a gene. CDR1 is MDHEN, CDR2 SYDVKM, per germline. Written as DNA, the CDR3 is TGTGCCAGCCTTAAACAGGGGGCCGGGTGGAATCAGCCCCAGCATTTT. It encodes CASLKQGAGWNQPQHF.

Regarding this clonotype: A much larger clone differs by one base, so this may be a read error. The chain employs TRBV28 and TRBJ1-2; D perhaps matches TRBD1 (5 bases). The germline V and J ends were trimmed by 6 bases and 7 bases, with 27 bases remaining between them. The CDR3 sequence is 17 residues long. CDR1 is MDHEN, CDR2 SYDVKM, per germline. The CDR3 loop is CASSHPDGRGPRGGYTF. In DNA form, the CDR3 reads TGTGCCAGCAGCCACCCGGATGGTAGAGGCCCAAGGGGTGGCTACACCTTC.

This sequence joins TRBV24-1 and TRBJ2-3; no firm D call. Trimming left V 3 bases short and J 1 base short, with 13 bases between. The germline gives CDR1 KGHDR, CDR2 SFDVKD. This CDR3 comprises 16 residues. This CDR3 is CATSDLRFGGTDTQYF. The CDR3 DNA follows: TGTGCCACCAGTGATCTCCGATTTGGGGGCACAGATACGCAGTATTTT.

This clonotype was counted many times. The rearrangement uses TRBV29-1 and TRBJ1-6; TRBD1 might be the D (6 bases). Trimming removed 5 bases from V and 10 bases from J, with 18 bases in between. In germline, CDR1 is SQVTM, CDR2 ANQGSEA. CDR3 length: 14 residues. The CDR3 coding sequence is TGCAGCGTTCTTACCGGGACAAAGGACTCACCCCTCCACTTT. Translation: CSVLTGTKDSPLHF.

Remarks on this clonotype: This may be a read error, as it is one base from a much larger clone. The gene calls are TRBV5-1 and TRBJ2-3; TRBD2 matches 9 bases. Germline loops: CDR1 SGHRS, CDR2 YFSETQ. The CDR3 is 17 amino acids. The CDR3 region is CAGSLEPSGVSTDTQYF. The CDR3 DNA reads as TGCGCCGGCAGCTTGGAGCCTAGCGGGGTGAGCACAGATACGCAGTATTTT. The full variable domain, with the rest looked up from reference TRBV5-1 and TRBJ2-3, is KAGVTQTPRYLIKTRGQQVTLSCSPISGHRSVSWYQQTPGQGLQFLFEYFSETQRNKGNFPGRFSGRQFSNSRSEMNVSTLELGDSALYLCAGSLEPSGVSTDTQYFGPGTRLTVL.

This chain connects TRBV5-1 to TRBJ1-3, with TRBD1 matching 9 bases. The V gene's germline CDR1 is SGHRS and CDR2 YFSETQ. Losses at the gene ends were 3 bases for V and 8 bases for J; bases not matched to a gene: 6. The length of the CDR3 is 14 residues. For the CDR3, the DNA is TGCGCCAGCAGCTCCCCGGGACAGGGAGACACCATATATTTT. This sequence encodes CASSSPGQGDTIYF.